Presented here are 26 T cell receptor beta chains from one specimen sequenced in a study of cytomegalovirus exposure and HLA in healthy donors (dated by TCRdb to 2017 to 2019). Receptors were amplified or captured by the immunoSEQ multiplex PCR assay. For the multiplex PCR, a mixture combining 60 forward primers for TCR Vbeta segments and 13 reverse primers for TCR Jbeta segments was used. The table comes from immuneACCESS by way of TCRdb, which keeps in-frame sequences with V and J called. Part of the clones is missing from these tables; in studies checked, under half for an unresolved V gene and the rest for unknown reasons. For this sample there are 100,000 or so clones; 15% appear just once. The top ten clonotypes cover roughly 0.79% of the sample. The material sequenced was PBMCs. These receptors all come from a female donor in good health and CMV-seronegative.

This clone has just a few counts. The CDR3 DNA sequence: TGTGCCAGCAGCCCGACGGGAGGGGTCAATCAGCCCCAGCATTTT. This gives the protein CASSPTGGVNQPQHF. The rearrangement links TRBV7-2 to TRBJ1-5; D might be TRBD1 (5 bases). V was cut by 5 bases and J by 3 bases, with 14 bases left in between. Germline loops: CDR1 SGHTA, CDR2 FQGNSA. The CDR3 is made up of 15 amino acids.

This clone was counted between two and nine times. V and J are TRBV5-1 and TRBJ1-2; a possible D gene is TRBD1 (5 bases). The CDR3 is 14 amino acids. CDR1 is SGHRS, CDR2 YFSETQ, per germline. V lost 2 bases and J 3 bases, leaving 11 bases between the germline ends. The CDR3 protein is CASSFASQDYGYTF. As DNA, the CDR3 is TGCGCCAGCAGCTTTGCATCACAGGACTATGGCTACACCTTC.

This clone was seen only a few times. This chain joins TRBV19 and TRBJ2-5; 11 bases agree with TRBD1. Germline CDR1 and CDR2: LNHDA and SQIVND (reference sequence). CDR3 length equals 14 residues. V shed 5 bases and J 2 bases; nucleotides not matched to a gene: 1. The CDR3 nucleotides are TGTGCCAGTAGTGGGACAGGGGGGCAAGAGACCCAGTACTTC. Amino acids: CASSGTGGQETQYF.

The CDR3 DNA follows: TGTGCCAGCAGCAAAAATAGCGGGAAGGGTGAGCAGTTCTTC. Translated: CASSKNSGKGEQFF. The rearrangement joins TRBV5-6 to TRBJ2-1; 8 bases fit TRBD2. Germline V gives CDR1 SGHDT, CDR2 YYEEEE. V gave up 4 bases and J gave up 9 bases; unmatched junction bases: 9. This CDR3 is built from 14 residues.

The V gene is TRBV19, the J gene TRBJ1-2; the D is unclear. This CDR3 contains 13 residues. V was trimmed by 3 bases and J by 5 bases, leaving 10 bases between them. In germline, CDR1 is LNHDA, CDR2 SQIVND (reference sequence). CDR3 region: CASSIGEFYGYTF. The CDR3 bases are TGTGCCAGTAGTATTGGAGAGTTTTATGGCTACACCTTC.

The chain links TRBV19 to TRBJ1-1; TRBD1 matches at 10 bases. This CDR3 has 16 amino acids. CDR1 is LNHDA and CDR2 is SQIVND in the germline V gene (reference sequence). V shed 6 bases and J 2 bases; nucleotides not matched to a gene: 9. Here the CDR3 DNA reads TGTGCCAGTAGCACGGGACAGGGGATACTAAACACTGAAGCTTTCTTT. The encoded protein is CASSTGQGILNTEAFF.

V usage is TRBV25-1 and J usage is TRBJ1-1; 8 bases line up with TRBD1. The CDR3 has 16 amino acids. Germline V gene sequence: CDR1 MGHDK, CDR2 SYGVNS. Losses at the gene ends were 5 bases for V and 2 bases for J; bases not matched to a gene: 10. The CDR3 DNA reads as TGTGCCAGCAGTTCAACTGTCGGACAGGGAAACACTGAAGCTTTCTTT. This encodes CASSSTVGQGNTEAFF.

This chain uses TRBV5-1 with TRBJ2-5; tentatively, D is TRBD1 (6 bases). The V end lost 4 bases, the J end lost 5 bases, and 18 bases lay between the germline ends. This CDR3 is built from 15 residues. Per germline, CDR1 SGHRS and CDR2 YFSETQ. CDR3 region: CASSLGSRTAETQYF. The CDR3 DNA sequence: TGCGCCAGCAGCCTGGGGAGTAGGACAGCGGAGACCCAGTACTTC. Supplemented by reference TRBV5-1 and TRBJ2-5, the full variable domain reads KAGVTQTPRYLIKTRGQQVTLSCSPISGHRSVSWYQQTPGQGLQFLFEYFSETQRNKGNFPGRFSGRQFSNSRSEMNVSTLELGDSALYLCASSLGSRTAETQYFGPGTRLLVL.

CDR3 sequence (DNA): TGTGCCAGCAGCCCGACAGGGCACGGCAATCAGCCCCAGCATTTT. Encoded protein: CASSPTGHGNQPQHF. The rearrangement uses TRBV7-9 and TRBJ1-5; TRBD1 matches at 7 bases. This CDR3 is built from 15 residues. The J segment lost 2 bases and the V segment lost 5 bases, leaving 6 bases of the junction unmatched. Germline CDR1 is SEHNR and CDR2 is FQNEAQ (reference sequence).

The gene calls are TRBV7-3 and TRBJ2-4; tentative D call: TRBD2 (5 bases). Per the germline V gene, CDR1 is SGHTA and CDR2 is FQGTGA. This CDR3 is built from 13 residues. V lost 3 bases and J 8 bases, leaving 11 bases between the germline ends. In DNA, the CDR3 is TGTGCCAGCAGCTTGTCTTCAGCGGACATTCAGTACTTC. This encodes CASSLSSADIQYF.

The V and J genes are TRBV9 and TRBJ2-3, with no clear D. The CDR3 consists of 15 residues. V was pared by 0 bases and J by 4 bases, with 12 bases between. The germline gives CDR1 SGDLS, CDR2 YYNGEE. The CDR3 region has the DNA TGTGCCAGCAGCGTAGTGTCTAGACCCGCAGATACGCAGTATTTT. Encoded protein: CASSVVSRPADTQYF.

The CDR3 spells CATSRDIMIANEQFF. DNA for the CDR3: TGTGCCACCAGCAGAGATATCATGATAGCAAATGAGCAGTTCTTC. The genes are TRBV15 and TRBJ2-1; D ambiguous. Trimming pared 0 bases from V and 7 bases from J, leaving 13 bases between. Germline V gene lookup returns CDR1 LNHNV and CDR2 YYDKDF (reference sequence). The CDR3 length is 15 residues.

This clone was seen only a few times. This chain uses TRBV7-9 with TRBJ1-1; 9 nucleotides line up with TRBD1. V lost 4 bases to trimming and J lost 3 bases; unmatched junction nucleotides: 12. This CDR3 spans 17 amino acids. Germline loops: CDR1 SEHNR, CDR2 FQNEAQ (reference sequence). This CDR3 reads CASSSVPGQGRDTEAFF. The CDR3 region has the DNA TGTGCCAGCAGCTCAGTCCCGGGACAGGGACGGGACACTGAAGCTTTCTTT.

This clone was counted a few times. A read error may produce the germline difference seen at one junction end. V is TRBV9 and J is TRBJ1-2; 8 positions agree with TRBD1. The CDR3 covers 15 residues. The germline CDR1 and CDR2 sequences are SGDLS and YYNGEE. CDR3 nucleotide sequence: TGTGCCAGCAGCACACTTGGACAGGGAACGAATGGCTACCCCTTC. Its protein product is CASSTLGQGTNGYPF.

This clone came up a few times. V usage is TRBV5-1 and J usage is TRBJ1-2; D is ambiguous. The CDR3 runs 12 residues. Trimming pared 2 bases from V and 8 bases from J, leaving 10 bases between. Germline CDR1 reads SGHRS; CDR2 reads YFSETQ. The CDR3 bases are TGCGCCAGCAGCTTCGCGGCCGAGGGCTACACCTTC. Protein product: CASSFAAEGYTF.

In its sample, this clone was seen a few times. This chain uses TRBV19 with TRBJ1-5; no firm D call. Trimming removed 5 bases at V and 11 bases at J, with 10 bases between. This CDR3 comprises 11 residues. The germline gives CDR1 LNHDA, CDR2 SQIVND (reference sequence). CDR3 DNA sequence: TGTGCCAGTAGTCTCGGGGTGGCCCAGCATTTT. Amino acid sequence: CASSLGVAQHF.

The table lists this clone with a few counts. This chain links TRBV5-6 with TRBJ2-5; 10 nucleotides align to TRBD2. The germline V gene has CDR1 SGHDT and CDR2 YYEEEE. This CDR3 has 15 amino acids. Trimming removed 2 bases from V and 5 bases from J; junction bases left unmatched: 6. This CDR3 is CASSFVIAGGETQYF. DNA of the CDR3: TGTGCCAGCAGCTTTGTAATAGCGGGAGGTGAGACCCAGTACTTC.

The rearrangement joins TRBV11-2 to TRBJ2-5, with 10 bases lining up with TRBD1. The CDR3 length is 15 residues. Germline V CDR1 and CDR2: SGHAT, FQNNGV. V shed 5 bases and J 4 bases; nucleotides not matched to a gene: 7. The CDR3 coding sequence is TGTGCCAGCAGCGCTCGGACAGGGGGAGGAGAGACCCAGTACTTC. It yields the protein CASSARTGGGETQYF. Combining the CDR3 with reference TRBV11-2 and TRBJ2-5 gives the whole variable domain EAGVAQSPRYKIIEKRQSVAFWCNPISGHATLYWYQQILGQGPKLLIQFQNNGVVDDSQLPKDRFSAERLKGVDSTLKIQPAKLEDSAVYLCASSARTGGGETQYFGPGTRLLVL.

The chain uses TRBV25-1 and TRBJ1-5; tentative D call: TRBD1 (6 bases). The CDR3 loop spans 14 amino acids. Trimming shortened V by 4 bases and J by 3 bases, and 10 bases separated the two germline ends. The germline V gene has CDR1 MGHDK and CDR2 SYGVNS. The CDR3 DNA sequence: TGTGCCAGCAGTGCAGGGGATATCAATCAGCCCCAGCATTTT. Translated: CASSAGDINQPQHF.

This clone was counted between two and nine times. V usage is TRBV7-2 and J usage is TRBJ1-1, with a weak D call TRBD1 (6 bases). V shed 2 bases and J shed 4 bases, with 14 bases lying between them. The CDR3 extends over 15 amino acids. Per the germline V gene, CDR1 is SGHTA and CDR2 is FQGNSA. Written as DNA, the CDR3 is TGTGCCAGCAGCTTAAACACCAGGGGAACCACTGAAGCTTTCTTT. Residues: CASSLNTRGTTEAFF.

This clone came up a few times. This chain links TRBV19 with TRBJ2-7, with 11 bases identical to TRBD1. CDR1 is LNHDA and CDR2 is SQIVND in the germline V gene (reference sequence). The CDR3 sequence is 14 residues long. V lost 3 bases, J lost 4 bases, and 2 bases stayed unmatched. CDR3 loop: CASSIRDRGYEQYF. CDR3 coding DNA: TGTGCCAGTAGTATCCGGGACAGGGGGTACGAGCAGTACTTC.

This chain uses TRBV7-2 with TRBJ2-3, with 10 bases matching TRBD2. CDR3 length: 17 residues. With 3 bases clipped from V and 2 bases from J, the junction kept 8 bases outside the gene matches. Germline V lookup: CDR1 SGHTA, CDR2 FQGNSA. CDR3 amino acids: CASSFPLAGEYTDTQYF. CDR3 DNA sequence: TGTGCCAGCAGCTTCCCCCTAGCGGGGGAGTACACAGATACGCAGTATTTT.

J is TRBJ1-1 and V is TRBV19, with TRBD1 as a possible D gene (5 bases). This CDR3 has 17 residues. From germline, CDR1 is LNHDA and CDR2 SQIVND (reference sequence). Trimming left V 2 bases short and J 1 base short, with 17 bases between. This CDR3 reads CASSISVMGTGNTEAFF. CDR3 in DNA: TGTGCCAGTAGTATAAGTGTGATGGGGACTGGGAACACTGAAGCTTTCTTT.

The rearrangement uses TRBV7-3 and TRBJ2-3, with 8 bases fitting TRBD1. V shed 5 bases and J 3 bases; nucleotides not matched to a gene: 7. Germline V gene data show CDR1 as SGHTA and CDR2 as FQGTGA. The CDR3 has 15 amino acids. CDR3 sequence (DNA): TGTGCCAGCAGCCCACGGACAGGGCGGACAGATACGCAGTATTTT. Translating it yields CASSPRTGRTDTQYF.

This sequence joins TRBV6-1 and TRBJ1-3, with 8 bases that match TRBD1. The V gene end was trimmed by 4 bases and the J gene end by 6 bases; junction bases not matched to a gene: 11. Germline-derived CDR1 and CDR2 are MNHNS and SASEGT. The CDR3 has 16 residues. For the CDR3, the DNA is TGTGCCAGCAGTGGAGTAGTTGGACAGGGACAAAACACCATATATTTT. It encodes CASSGVVGQGQNTIYF.

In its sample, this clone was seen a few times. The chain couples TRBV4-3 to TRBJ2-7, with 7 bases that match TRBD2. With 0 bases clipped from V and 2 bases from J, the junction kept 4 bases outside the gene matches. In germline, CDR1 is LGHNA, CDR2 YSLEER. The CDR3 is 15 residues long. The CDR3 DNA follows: TGCGCCAGCAGCCAAGATCCAGCGGGGACCTACGAGCAGTACTTC. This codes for CASSQDPAGTYEQYF.